The 12 T cell receptor beta chains in this list originate from one sample, sequenced in a study of cytomegalovirus exposure and HLA in healthy donors. Produced via immunoSEQ multiplex PCR; TCRdb's table is partial and in-frame only. The table lists tens of thousands of clones, 80% to 95% of them singletons. The sequenced sample consisted of PBMCs. Source of these receptors: a man between 18 and 35 years old in good health and CMV-seronegative.

This clone was recorded once. The chain carries TRBV5-1 and TRBJ2-7, with a possible D match to TRBD1 (6 bases). The CDR3 extends over 14 amino acids. The germline V gene encodes CDR1 SGHRS and CDR2 YFSETQ. V was trimmed by 4 bases and J by 7 bases, leaving 18 bases between them. CDR3: CASSDPGTSGEQYF. The CDR3 nucleotides are TGCGCCAGCAGCGATCCCGGGACATCGGGGGAGCAGTACTTC.

As regards this clone: Germline and junction disagree at one end, which may indicate a read error. This chain connects TRBV7-7 to TRBJ2-5; TRBD1 matches 9 bases. From germline, CDR1 is SSHAT and CDR2 FNYEAQ (reference sequence). This CDR3 comprises 15 residues. The CDR3 DNA is TGTGCTAGCAGCTCAAACCCACAGGGGGCGTATGGCCAGTACTTC. It yields the protein CASSSNPQGAYGQYF.

The chain recombines TRBV27 with TRBJ2-7, with 7 bases fitting TRBD2. V trimming: 2 bases; J trimming: 0 bases; junction bases outside the gene matches: 1. CDR1 is MNHEY and CDR2 is SMNVEV in the germline V gene (reference sequence). The CDR3 contains 14 residues. The CDR3 DNA reads as TGTGCCAGCAGTTTAGGCGGGAGCTCCTACGAGCAGTACTTC. This codes for CASSLGGSSYEQYF.

This clone was counted a single time. The rearrangement joins TRBV10-2 to TRBJ2-6; perhaps TRBD1 as D (5 bases). Germline assignment: CDR1 WSHSY and CDR2 SAAADI. The CDR3 spans 15 residues. Deletions cut 7 bases from V and 0 bases from J, with 10 bases between. The CDR3 region has the DNA TGCGCCAGCACCCAGGGAAGCTCTGGGGCCAACGTCCTGACTTTC. It encodes CASTQGSSGANVLTF.

The CDR3 nucleotides are TGTGCCAGCAGCTTGACCGGGACAGGCGATGAAGCTTTCTTT. It codes for CASSLTGTGDEAFF. This chain joins TRBV7-3 and TRBJ1-1; the match to TRBD1 covers 8 bases. Trimming took 3 bases from V and 7 from J; bases not matched to a gene: 7. The germline CDR1 and CDR2 sequences are SGHTA and FQGTGA. CDR3 length: 14 residues.

The chain joins TRBV7-3 to TRBJ2-5, with 9 bases aligning to TRBD1. CDR1 SGHTA and CDR2 FQGTGA come from the germline V gene. This CDR3 comprises 15 residues. The junction had 4 bases not matched to a gene; V was cut back by 5 bases and J by 0 bases. CDR3 loop: CASSPDRGDQETQYF. CDR3 sequence (DNA): TGTGCCAGCAGCCCCGACAGGGGGGACCAAGAGACCCAGTACTTC.

This clone was recorded only once. This rearrangement joins TRBV6-5 to TRBJ2-5, with D hard to call. V gave up 2 bases and J gave up 5 bases, with 15 bases separating them. Germline V lookup: CDR1 MNHEY, CDR2 SVGAGI. This CDR3 is 15 amino acids long. CDR3 sequence (DNA): TGTGCCAGCAGTTACGGTGACTTACGCAAGGAGACCCAGTACTTC. Amino acids: CASSYGDLRKETQYF.

This clone occurred a few times. The chain is built from TRBV18 and TRBJ2-5, with D perhaps TRBD1 (6 bases). This CDR3 region has 14 residues. CDR1 and CDR2 (germline): KGHSH, LQKENI. Between the trimmed V and J ends, which lost 0 bases and 3 bases, there was a span of 8 bases. The CDR3 nucleotides read TGTGCCAGCTCACCACCCCCAGGGGAAGAGACCCAGTACTTC. It translates to CASSPPPGEETQYF.

This CDR3 reads CASSPTSGGPQETQYF. The CDR3 bases are TGTGCCAGCTCACCGACTAGCGGGGGACCGCAAGAGACCCAGTACTTC. J is TRBJ2-5 and V is TRBV18, with 12 positions matching TRBD2. V gave up 3 bases and J gave up 2 bases; unmatched junction bases: 4. This CDR3 has 16 residues. Germline V gene data show CDR1 as KGHSH and CDR2 as LQKENI. Full variable domain (rest looked up from reference TRBV18 and TRBJ2-5): NAGVMQNPRHLVRRRGQEARLRCSPMKGHSHVYWYRQLPEEGLKFMVYLQKENIIDESGMPKERFSAEFPKEGPSILRIQQVVRGDSAAYFCASSPTSGGPQETQYFGPGTRLLVL.

This clone was seen only once. V is TRBV14 and J is TRBJ2-7, with 13 bases aligning to TRBD2. Per the germline V gene, CDR1 is SGHDN and CDR2 is FVKESK. This CDR3 has 18 residues. The junction had 9 bases not matched to a gene; V was cut back by 1 base and J by 3 bases. As DNA, the CDR3 is TGTGCCAGCAGCCAAGTCAGTGAAGGACTAGCGGGAGTCTACGAGCAGTACTTC. It is translated as CASSQVSEGLAGVYEQYF.

This chain uses TRBV6-1 with TRBJ2-7, with TRBD2 matching 8 bases. The V segment lost 2 bases and the J segment 4 bases; nucleotides outside the gene matches: 13. Germline V gene lookup returns CDR1 MNHNS and CDR2 SASEGT. The length of the CDR3 is 17 residues. CDR3 sequence reads: CASSELKISGRSYEQYF. The CDR3 DNA reads as TGTGCCAGCAGTGAACTAAAGATCAGCGGGAGATCGTACGAGCAGTACTTC.

The chain links TRBV30 to TRBJ1-1, with TRBD1 matching over 10 bases. The length of the CDR3 is 16 residues. V shed 4 bases, J shed 2 bases, and the junction held 10 bases outside the gene matches. CDR1 is GTSNPN, CDR2 SVGIG, per germline (reference sequence). The CDR3, as DNA: TGTGCCTGGAAGGGACAGGGGACGTTCTACAACACTGAAGCTTTCTTT. Amino acids: CAWKGQGTFYNTEAFF. The variable domain in full, with the rest retrieved from reference TRBV30 and TRBJ1-1, is SQTIHQWPATLVQPVGSPLSLECTVEGTSNPNLYWYRQAAGRGLQLLFYSVGIGQISSEVPQNLSASRPQDRQFILSSKKLLLSDSGFYLCAWKGQGTFYNTEAFFGQGTRLTVV.